Sequencing of this T cell receptor beta chain was carried out in a study of blood T cell repertoires in COVID-19. About the study: The United States, Italy and Spain provided the acute and convalescent COVID-19 samples. From T cells, B-cell-depleted T cells, or PBMCs came the material, which was cDNA or gDNA.

Per the study methods: Estimation of nucleated cell counts relied on the amplification of reference gene primers. The method was immunoSEQ multiplex PCR; TCRdb's version includes in-frame clones alone and lacks a portion of them. V, J and clone size are those of that table, while D and trimming were read from the DNA. The repertoire includes 200,000 or so clones, 79% of them detected once, and approximately 15% sits in the top ten. The V end lost 6 bases, the J end lost 4 bases, and 9 bases lay between the germline ends. CDR3 length equals 11 residues. Per the germline V gene, CDR1 is SQVTM and CDR2 is ANQGSEA. This clone occurred once.

The sequence was obtained from a man aged 60 to 69 with active or convalescent COVID-19. The sequencing sample was made of peripheral blood. The rearrangement joins TRBV29-1 to TRBJ1-2; TRBD1 is a possible D gene (5 bases). CDR3 region: CSVRDSYGYTF. The CDR3 region has the DNA TGCAGCGTCAGAGACAGCTATGGCTACACCTTC.